The 5 T cell receptor beta chains listed next were all sequenced from one sample in a study of CD8 T cells in ankylosing spondylitis. Notes on the study in general: Made up of fewer than ten highly homologous variants, a TCR beta motif appeared characteristic of ankylosing spondylitis blood.

Their antigen targets remain unknown. TCRdb analysed the 5' RACE reads with MiXCR anew, one entry per CDR3 protein. The sample includes 470,000 or so distinct CDR3 sequences, roughly 26% of them seen just once. Input material: blood, either unsorted or a sorted T cell fraction (not recorded which). The source of these receptors is a male donor with ankylosing spondylitis.

This clonotype has more than one count but fewer than ten. The V call is TRBV20-1, the J call TRBJ2-5; 8 positions agree with TRBD1. CDR1 is DFQATT and CDR2 is SNEGSKA in the germline V gene (reference sequence). With 6 bases clipped from V and 6 bases from J, the junction kept 15 bases outside the gene matches. CDR3 length: 15 amino acids. The CDR3 bases are TGCAGTGCCTTCCTCGACAGGGGTAATCGAAAGACCCAGTACTTC. It specifies CSAFLDRGNRKTQYF.

Remarks on this clonotype: The junction differs from germline at one of its ends, possibly a read error. The CDR3 bases are TGTGCCAGCTCGCCGGGACAGGGGGAATTTTTC. It is translated as CASSPGQGEFF. V gene TRBV18 combines with J gene TRBJ1-1, with TRBD1 matching over 11 bases. The CDR3 length is 11 residues. Germline V gene sequence: CDR1 KGHSH, CDR2 LQKENI.

This clonotype came up a few times. The rearrangement joins TRBV24-1 to TRBJ2-1, with D possibly TRBD1 on 6 matching bases. CDR1 is KGHDR, CDR2 SFDVKD, per germline. V gave up 2 bases and J gave up 3 bases, with 10 bases separating them. The CDR3 consists of 15 residues. The CDR3 DNA reads TGTGCCACCAGTGATTCAGGGGCTTTCTACAATGAGCAGTTCTTC. Translated: CATSDSGAFYNEQFF.

This rearrangement joins TRBV20-1 to TRBJ2-7, with 10 bases matching TRBD1. The CDR3 consists of 14 residues. CDR1 is DFQATT and CDR2 is SNEGSKA in the germline V gene (reference sequence). V dropped 5 bases and J dropped 3; count of bases not matched to a gene: 7. Here the CDR3 reads CSASTGTGVYEQYF. CDR3 bases: TGCAGTGCTTCAACCGGGACAGGGGTCTACGAGCAGTACTTC.

This chain links TRBV27 with TRBJ2-3; 9 nucleotides line up with TRBD2. V was clipped by 6 bases and J by 3 bases; unmatched bases: 16. The CDR3 contains 18 residues. CDR1 MNHEY and CDR2 SMNVEV come from the germline V gene (reference sequence). The CDR3 DNA follows: TGTGCCAGCAGGGACTGGGGCGGGAGGGCCAGGGGGACAGATACGCAGTATTTT. It yields the protein CASRDWGGRARGTDTQYF.